Presented here are 18 T cell receptor beta chains from one specimen sequenced in a study of T cells in Graves' hyperthyroidism and ophthalmopathy. RNA transcripts served as the template for amplifying TCR beta CDR3 regions. The TCR CDR3 was amplified in a first-round RT-PCR using the HTBI primer set. TCRdb independently ran MiXCR on the multiplex PCR reads; one entry per CDR3 protein. The sample records about 610,000 distinct CDR3 sequences, about 16% being singletons. The specimen sequenced was blood. These TCRs come from a woman aged 40 to 50 with Graves' ophthalmopathy.

The chain has TRBV11-1 and TRBJ2-1; D gene unclear. From germline, CDR1 is SGHAT and CDR2 FQDESV (reference sequence). This CDR3 region has 10 residues. V was clipped by 0 bases and J by 13 bases, with 4 bases between them. CDR3 residues: CASSLAGQFF. CDR3 nucleotide sequence: TGTGCCAGCAGCTTAGCTGGACAGTTCTTC.

The chain links TRBV7-2 to TRBJ2-5, with 9 bases lining up with TRBD2. Losses at the gene ends were 4 bases for V and 4 bases for J; bases not matched to a gene: 16. This CDR3 has 18 amino acids. The V gene's germline CDR1 is SGHTA and CDR2 FQGNSA. The CDR3 DNA sequence: TGTGCCAGCAGCTGGGGCCTAGCTAGCGGGGCCCTCGGAGAGACCCAGTACTTC. Protein: CASSWGLASGALGETQYF.

The chain employs TRBV5-1 and TRBJ2-3; perhaps TRBD1 as D (5 bases). In germline, CDR1 is SGHRS, CDR2 YFSETQ. The CDR3 length is 14 residues. V was cut by 4 bases and J by 0 bases, with 9 bases left in between. The CDR3 sequence is CASSDSTSTDTQYF. CDR3 nucleotides: TGCGCCAGCAGCGACAGTACTAGCACAGATACGCAGTATTTT.

The chain uses TRBV10-3 and TRBJ2-1; possibly TRBD2 for D (5 bases). Trimming removed 2 bases at V and 5 bases at J, with 10 bases between. The V gene's germline CDR1 is ENHRY and CDR2 SYGVKD. The CDR3 has 14 residues. In DNA, the CDR3 is TGTGCCATCAGTGAGCCGGGAACCGACAATGAGCAGTTCTTC. Protein sequence: CAISEPGTDNEQFF.

In nucleotides, the CDR3 is TGTGCCAGCAGCTTAATAGCGGGAGTCCCCACCGGGGAGCTGTTTTTT. It codes for CASSLIAGVPTGELFF. The chain has TRBV5-4 and TRBJ2-2; 9 nucleotides line up with TRBD2. The germline V gene encodes CDR1 SGHNT and CDR2 YYREEE (reference sequence). This CDR3 contains 16 residues. V was clipped by 2 bases and J by 4 bases; unmatched bases: 6. The whole variable domain, remainder taken from reference TRBV5-4 and TRBJ2-2, is ETGVTQSPTHLIKTRGQQVTLRCSSQSGHNTVSWYQQALGQGPQFIFQYYREEENGRGNFPPRFSGLQFPNYSSELNVNALELDDSALYLCASSLIAGVPTGELFFGEGSRLTVL.

This clonotype was counted many times. This chain uses TRBV18 with TRBJ2-5, with D possibly TRBD2 on 5 matching bases. Germline V gene data show CDR1 as KGHSH and CDR2 as LQKENI. The CDR3 covers 14 residues. Trimming took 3 bases from V and 7 from J, leaving 15 bases between them. The CDR3 spells CASSPAGTTGTQYF. The CDR3, as DNA: TGTGCCAGCTCACCGGCGGGCACCACGGGGACCCAGTACTTC.

The table lists this clonotype with a few counts. This rearrangement joins TRBV5-1 to TRBJ2-2, with 9 nucleotides matching TRBD1. This CDR3 region has 16 residues. Germline values: CDR1 SGHRS, CDR2 YFSETQ. J was trimmed by 6 bases and V by 2 bases; bases with no gene match: 8. For the CDR3, the DNA is TGCGCCAGCAGCTTTACAGGGGGCGCGTCAGCCGGGGAGCTGTTTTTT. This translates into CASSFTGGASAGELFF.

Regarding this clonotype: With a much larger clone just one base away, this may be a read error. The chain couples TRBV11-2 to TRBJ1-4; D unclear. This CDR3 spans 16 amino acids. Germline loops: CDR1 SGHAT, CDR2 FQNNGV. V was trimmed by 5 bases and J by 0 bases, leaving 13 bases between them. CDR3 residues: CASSITHTATNEKLFF. As DNA, the CDR3 is TGTGCCAGCAGCATAACACACACCGCAACTAATGAAAAACTGTTTTTT.

The CDR3 DNA is TGTGCCAGCAGTTACTCTCTAGCGGGGAATGAGCAGTTCTTC. Translated: CASSYSLAGNEQFF. The V call is TRBV6-2 or TRBV6-3, the J call TRBJ2-1; 9 bases align to TRBD2. Germline CDR1 reads MNHEY; CDR2 reads SVGEGT. With V trimmed by 0 bases and J by 7 bases, 1 base remained unmatched. The CDR3 runs to 14 residues.

The rearrangement links TRBV6-1 to TRBJ2-2; 8 bases fit TRBD2. The CDR3 runs 15 residues. The V segment lost 5 bases and the J segment 4 bases; nucleotides outside the gene matches: 6. The germline gives CDR1 MNHNS, CDR2 SASEGT. CDR3 loop: CASSFNSGITGELFF. CDR3 nucleotides: TGTGCCAGCAGTTTCAATAGCGGGATCACCGGGGAGCTGTTTTTT.

This clonotype turned up a few times. The chain employs TRBV4-1 and TRBJ1-2; D is unclear. This CDR3 is 12 amino acids long. Between the trimmed V and J ends, which lost 2 bases and 2 bases, there was a span of 3 bases. Germline V CDR1 and CDR2: MGHRA, YSYEKL. Written as DNA, the CDR3 is TGCGCCAGCAGCCAACTAAACTATGGCTACACCTTC. Translated, it gives CASSQLNYGYTF.

This chain joins TRBV12-3 or TRBV12-4 and TRBJ1-1; TRBD1 matches at 8 bases. The CDR3 has 13 residues. The junction had 5 bases not matched to a gene; V was cut back by 4 bases and J by 7 bases. CDR3 nucleotide sequence: TGTGCCAGCAGTTCGGGACAGGCTTATGAAGCTTTCTTT. Translation gives CASSSGQAYEAFF.

This clonotype occurred many times. The chain has TRBV12-3 or TRBV12-4 and TRBJ2-5, with a weak D call TRBD2 (5 bases). V lost 5 bases, J lost 5 bases, and 12 bases lay in between. The CDR3 is 13 residues long. In DNA form, the CDR3 reads TGTGCCAGCAGTCTCCAGCCGGGGGAGACCCAGTACTTC. Protein: CASSLQPGETQYF.

This clonotype appeared a few times. CDR3 amino acids: CATSEEAGDTQYF. The CDR3 nucleotides are TGTGCCACCAGTGAGGAGGCAGGAGATACGCAGTATTTT. V usage is TRBV24-1 and J usage is TRBJ2-3; TRBD2 is a possible D gene (5 bases). From germline, CDR1 is KGHDR and CDR2 SFDVKD. This CDR3 spans 13 amino acids. V was cut by 4 bases and J by 5 bases, with 9 bases left in between.

This clonotype was seen a handful of times. The chain employs TRBV12-3 or TRBV12-4 and TRBJ1-3; no clear D gene. The CDR3 runs to 16 residues. V dropped 4 bases and J dropped 0 bases, with 13 bases sitting between them. The DNA of the CDR3 is TGTGCCAGCAGTTCGACCCCCAGGAGCTCTGGAAACACCATATATTTT. Its protein product is CASSSTPRSSGNTIYF.

In this sample, this clonotype turned up once. Germline and junction disagree at one end, which may indicate a read error. The CDR3 loop reads CASSSQTGHEQYF. The CDR3 DNA reads as TGTGCCAGCAGTTCACAAACGGGGCACGAACAGTACTTC. This chain uses TRBV27 with TRBJ2-7; D may be TRBD1 or TRBD2 (5 bases each). The CDR3 extends over 13 amino acids. From germline, CDR1 is MNHEY and CDR2 SMNVEV (reference sequence).

The table lists this clonotype with many counts. J is TRBJ1-2 and V is TRBV27, with D possibly matching TRBD1 (6 bases). This CDR3 contains 17 residues. Germline-derived CDR1 and CDR2 are MNHEY and SMNVEV (reference sequence). The V end lost 1 base, the J end lost 5 bases, and 20 bases lay between the germline ends. CDR3 DNA sequence: TGTGCCAGCAGTTTATGGGGGGAGGGGACACCTCCTTATGGCTACACCTTC. This encodes CASSLWGEGTPPYGYTF.

This clonotype has at least ten counts. V is TRBV29-1 and J is TRBJ2-5; D is undetermined. This CDR3 contains 13 residues. Between the trimmed V and J ends, which lost 2 bases and 4 bases, there was a span of 11 bases. Germline values: CDR1 SQVTM, CDR2 ANQGSEA. The CDR3 nucleotides are TGCAGCGTTGAACCGATCCCGGGAGAGACCCAGTACTTC. Residues: CSVEPIPGETQYF.